This record covers a single TCR beta chain. TCRdb itself ran the multiplex PCR reads through MiXCR, one entry per CDR3 protein. This table holds some 200,000 distinct CDR3 sequences, approximately 31% found once. Samples came from axillary lymph nodes draining the breast cancer. V was pared by 4 bases and J by 4 bases, with 10 bases between. This CDR3 is 12 amino acids long. CDR1 and CDR2 (germline): SQVTM, ANQGSEA. This sample stems from a study of breast tumors, draining lymph nodes, adjacent tissues. Sequencing was carried out using axillary lymph node tissue. The receptor comes from a female donor with breast cancer. Some clones in this sample may be carry-over from other donors' samples. The V and J genes are TRBV29-1 and TRBJ1-2; tentatively, D is TRBD1 (5 bases). This chain's CDR3 is CSVVPTAYGYTF. The CDR3 nucleotides are TGCAGCGTTGTTCCGACAGCCTATGGCTACACCTTC.